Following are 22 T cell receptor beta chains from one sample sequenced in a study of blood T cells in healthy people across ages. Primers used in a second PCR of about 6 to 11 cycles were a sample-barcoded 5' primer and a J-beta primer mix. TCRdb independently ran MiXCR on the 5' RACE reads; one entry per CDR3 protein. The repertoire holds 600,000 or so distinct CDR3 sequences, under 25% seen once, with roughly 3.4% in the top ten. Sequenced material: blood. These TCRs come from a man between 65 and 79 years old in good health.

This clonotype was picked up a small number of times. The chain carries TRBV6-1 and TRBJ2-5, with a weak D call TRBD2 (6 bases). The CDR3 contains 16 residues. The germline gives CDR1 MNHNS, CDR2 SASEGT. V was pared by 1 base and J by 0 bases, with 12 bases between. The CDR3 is CASSEVKGRYQETQYF. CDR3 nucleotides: TGTGCCAGCAGTGAAGTCAAGGGGAGGTACCAAGAGACCCAGTACTTC.

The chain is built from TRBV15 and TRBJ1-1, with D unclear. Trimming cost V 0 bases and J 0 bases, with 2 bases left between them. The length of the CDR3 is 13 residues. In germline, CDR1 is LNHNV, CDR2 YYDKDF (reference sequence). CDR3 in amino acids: CATSREMNTEAFF. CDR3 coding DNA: TGTGCCACCAGCAGAGAGATGAACACTGAAGCTTTCTTT.

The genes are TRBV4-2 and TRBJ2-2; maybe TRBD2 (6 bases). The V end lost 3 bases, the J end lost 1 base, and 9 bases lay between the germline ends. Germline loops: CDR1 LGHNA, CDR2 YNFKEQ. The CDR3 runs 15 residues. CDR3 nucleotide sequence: TGTGCCAGCAGCCAGGGTAGCGGGAACACCGGGGAGCTGTTTTTT. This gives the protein CASSQGSGNTGELFF.

The CDR3 loop reads CASSLEGGFHEQYF. Written as DNA, the CDR3 is TGTGCCAGCAGTTTAGAAGGGGGATTTCACGAGCAGTACTTC. The V gene is TRBV12-3 or TRBV12-4, the J gene TRBJ2-1; the D gene is possibly TRBD1 (6 bases). The J call is doubtful: the DNA matches TRBJ2-7 better. The CDR3 totals 14 residues.

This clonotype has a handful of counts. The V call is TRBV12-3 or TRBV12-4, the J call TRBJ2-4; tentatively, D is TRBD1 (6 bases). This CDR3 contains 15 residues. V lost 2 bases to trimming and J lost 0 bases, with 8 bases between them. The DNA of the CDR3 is TGTGCCAGCAGTTTAACAGGGTTAGCCAAAAACATTCAGTACTTC. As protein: CASSLTGLAKNIQYF.

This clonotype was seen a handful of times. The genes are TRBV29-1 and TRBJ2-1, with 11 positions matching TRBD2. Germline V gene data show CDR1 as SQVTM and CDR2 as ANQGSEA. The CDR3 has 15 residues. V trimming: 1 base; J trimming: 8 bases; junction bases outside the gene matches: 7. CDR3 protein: CSVEGATSGTDEQFF. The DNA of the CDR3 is TGCAGCGTTGAAGGTGCGACTAGCGGGACGGATGAGCAGTTCTTC.

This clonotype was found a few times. The CDR3 DNA reads TGTGCCAGCAGCCAAGTCGAGGGTGGGACTGAAGCTTTCTTT. Amino acids: CASSQVEGGTEAFF. The chain joins TRBV3-1 to TRBJ1-1; D is uncertain. Germline CDR1 is LGHDT and CDR2 is YNNKEL (reference sequence). V was clipped by 1 base and J by 5 bases, with 11 bases between them. This CDR3 comprises 14 residues.

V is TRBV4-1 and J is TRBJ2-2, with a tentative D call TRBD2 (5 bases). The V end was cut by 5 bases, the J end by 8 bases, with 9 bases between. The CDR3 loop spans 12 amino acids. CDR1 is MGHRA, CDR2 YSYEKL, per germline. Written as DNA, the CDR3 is TGCGCCAGCAGCGAGGGTGGAGGGGAGCTGTTTTTT. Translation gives CASSEGGGELFF.

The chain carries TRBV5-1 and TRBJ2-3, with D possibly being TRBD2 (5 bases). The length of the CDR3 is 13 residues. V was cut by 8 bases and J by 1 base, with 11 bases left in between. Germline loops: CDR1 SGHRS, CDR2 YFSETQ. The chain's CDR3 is CASNGLGTDTQYF. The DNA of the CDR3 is TGCGCCAGTAACGGACTGGGCACAGATACGCAGTATTTT.

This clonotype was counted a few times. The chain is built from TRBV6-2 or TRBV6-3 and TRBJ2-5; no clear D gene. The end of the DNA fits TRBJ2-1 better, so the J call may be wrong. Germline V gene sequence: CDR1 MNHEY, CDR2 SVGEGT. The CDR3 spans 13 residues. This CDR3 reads CASSTGRVLEQFF. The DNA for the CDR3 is TGTGCCAGCAGTACCGGAAGGGTGCTAGAGCAGTTCTTC.

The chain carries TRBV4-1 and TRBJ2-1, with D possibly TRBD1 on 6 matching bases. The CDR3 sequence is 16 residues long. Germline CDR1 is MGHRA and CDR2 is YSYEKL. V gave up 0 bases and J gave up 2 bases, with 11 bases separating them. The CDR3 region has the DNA TGCGCCAGCAGCCAAGAAGTCAGGGGACCCTACAATGAGCAGTTCTTC. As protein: CASSQEVRGPYNEQFF.

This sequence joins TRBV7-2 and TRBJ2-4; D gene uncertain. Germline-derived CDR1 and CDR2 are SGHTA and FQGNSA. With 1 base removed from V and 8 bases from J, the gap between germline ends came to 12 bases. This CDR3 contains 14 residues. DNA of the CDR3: TGTGCCAGCAGCTTAGAAACAGTCCGGTACATTCAGTACTTC. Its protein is CASSLETVRYIQYF. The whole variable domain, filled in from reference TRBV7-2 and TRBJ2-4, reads GAGVSQSPSNKVTEKGKDVELRCDPISGHTALYWYRQSLGQGLEFLIYFQGNSAPDKSGLPSDRFSAERTGGSVSTLTIQRTQQEDSAVYLCASSLETVRYIQYFGAGTRLSVL.

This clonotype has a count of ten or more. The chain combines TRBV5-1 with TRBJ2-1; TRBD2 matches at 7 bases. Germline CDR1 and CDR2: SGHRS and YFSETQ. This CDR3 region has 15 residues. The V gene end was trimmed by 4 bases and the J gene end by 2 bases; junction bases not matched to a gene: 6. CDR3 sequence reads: CASSLTAGTYNEQFF. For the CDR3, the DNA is TGCGCCAGCAGCCTCACAGCGGGGACCTACAATGAGCAGTTCTTC.

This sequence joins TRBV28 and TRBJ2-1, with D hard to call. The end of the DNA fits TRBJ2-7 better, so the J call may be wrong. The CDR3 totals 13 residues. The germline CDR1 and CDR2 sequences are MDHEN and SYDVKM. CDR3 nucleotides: TGTGCCAGCAGTTTGGTAGTAATCGGCGAGCAGTACTTC. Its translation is CASSLVVIGEQYF.

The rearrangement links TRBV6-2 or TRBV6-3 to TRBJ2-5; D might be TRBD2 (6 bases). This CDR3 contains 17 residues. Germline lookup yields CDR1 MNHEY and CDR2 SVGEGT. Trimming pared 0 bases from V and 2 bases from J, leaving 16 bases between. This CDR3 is CASSYSHTGGRQETQYF. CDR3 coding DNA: TGTGCCAGCAGTTACTCGCACACCGGAGGGCGTCAAGAGACCCAGTACTTC.

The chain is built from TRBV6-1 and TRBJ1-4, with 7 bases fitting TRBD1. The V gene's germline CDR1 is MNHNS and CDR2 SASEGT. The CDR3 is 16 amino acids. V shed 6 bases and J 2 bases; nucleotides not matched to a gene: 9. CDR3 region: CASRRKGANTNEKLFF. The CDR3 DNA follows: TGTGCCAGCAGGAGAAAGGGGGCAAACACTAATGAAAAACTGTTTTTT.

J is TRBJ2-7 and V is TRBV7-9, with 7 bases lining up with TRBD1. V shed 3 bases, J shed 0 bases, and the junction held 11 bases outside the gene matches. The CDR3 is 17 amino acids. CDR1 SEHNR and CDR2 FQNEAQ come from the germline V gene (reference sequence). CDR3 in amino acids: CASSFTGLRDSSYEQYF. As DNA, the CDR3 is TGTGCCAGCAGCTTTACGGGCCTCCGGGACAGCTCCTACGAGCAGTACTTC.

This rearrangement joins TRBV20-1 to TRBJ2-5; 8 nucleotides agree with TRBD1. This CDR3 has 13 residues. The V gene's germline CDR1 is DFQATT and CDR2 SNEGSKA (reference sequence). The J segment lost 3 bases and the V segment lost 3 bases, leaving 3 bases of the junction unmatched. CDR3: CSASQGAKETQYF. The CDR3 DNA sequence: TGCAGTGCTAGTCAGGGGGCAAAAGAGACCCAGTACTTC.

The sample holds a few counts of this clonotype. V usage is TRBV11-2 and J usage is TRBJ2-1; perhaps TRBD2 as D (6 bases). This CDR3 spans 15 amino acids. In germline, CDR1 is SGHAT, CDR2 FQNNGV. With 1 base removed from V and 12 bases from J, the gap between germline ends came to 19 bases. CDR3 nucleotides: TGTGCCAGCAGCTTAGGGGACTCCTTCCGTGAGGGGCAGTTCTTC. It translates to CASSLGDSFREGQFF.

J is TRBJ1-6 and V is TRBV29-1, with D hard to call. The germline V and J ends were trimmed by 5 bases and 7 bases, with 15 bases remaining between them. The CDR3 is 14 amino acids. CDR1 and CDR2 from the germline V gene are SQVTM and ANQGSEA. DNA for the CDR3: TGCAGCGTTCGGGAGGGTGGGCTGAATTCACCCCTCCACTTT. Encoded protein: CSVREGGLNSPLHF.

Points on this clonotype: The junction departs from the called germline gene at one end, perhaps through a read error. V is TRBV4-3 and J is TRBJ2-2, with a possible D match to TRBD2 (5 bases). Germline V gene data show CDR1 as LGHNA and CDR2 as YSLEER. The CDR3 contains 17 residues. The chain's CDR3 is CASSQDDTVLSTGELFF. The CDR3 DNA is TGCGCCAGCAGCCAAGACGACACCGTCTTGAGCACCGGGGAACTGTTTTTT.

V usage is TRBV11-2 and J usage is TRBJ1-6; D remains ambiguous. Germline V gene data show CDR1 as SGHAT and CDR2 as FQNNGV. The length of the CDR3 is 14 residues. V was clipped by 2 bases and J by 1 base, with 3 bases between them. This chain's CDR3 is CASSLLSYNSPLHF. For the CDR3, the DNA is TGTGCCAGCAGCTTACTTTCCTATAATTCACCCCTCCACTTT.